This entry describes one TCR beta chain. As yet, its antigen is unknown. This CDR3 has 14 residues. Germline lookup yields CDR1 MGHRA and CDR2 YSYEKL. The ends were cut back, 1 base at V and 6 bases at J, with 13 bases in the middle. Those who donated, Caucasian adults without exception, all lived in Nashville, Tennessee. Some clones are missing from TCRdb's copy, which holds only in-frame ones; the method was immunoSEQ multiplex PCR. The repertoire holds roughly 1,000,000 clones, with more than 75% as singletons. The data stem from a study of shared clonotypes between healthy human individuals. On the study more broadly: Used for every donor were three CD4 naive, three CD4 memory, two CD8 naive and one CD8 memory plate.

Whole-study findings and limits: Naive CD4 clonotypes were shared across several donors at roughly 5.5%.

Sequencing input: memory CD4+ T cells from PBMCs. The subset is: CD45RA-negative fraction. The rearrangement links TRBV4-1 to TRBJ2-7; D not resolved. The clonotype was recovered from a man in his late teens or twenties in good health. Some clones in this sample may be carry-over from other donors' samples. The CDR3 DNA reads TGCGCCAGCAGCCAAGTTGGAGTGGGTACCGAGCAGTACTTC. It specifies CASSQVGVGTEQYF.